This TCR beta chain was sequenced for a study of shared clonotypes between healthy human individuals. Study context: CD4 naive and CD4 memory each took three plates per donor, while CD8 naive took two and CD8 memory one. Study findings and constraints: Estimated clonotype richness was generally higher in naive than memory subsets.

Worth noting for this clone: No antigen is known for it.

Cells designated naive CD8 were CD45RO-negative and were positively selected for CCR7, with terminally differentiated effector memory CD45RA+ cells excluded. Clones were read by immunoSEQ multiplex PCR, and TCRdb kept only the in-frame ones, dropping some. The sample records around 2,000,000 clones, approximately 95% being singletons. This CDR3 has 13 amino acids. CDR1 is WSHSY, CDR2 SAAADI, per germline. V lost 3 bases and J lost 7, with 12 bases in between. The clonotype originates from a man between 18 and 29 years old in good health. Sequencing used naive CD8+ T cells sorted from blood. V usage is TRBV10-2 and J usage is TRBJ1-1; D gene uncertain. CDR3 in amino acids: CASSEYMHVEAFF. In nucleotides, the CDR3 is TGCGCCAGCAGTGAATACATGCATGTTGAAGCTTTCTTT.